Described below is a single T cell receptor (beta chain) sequence and its context. This clone was seen just once. Its antigen has not been determined. Per-base quality was not reported, and no clone a single base away is much larger than it. This entry comes from a study of blood T cell repertoires in COVID-19 (dated by TCRdb to 2020 to 2022). Study-level background: The collaborator samples originated in the United States, Italy and Spain and spanned the acute and convalescent phases of COVID-19. The sample metadata nearly always contained a de-identified subject ID, COVID-19 status, age in years and sex. The prospective study material was composed of cDNA or gDNA derived from T cells, B-cell-depleted T cells, or PBMCs. Samples came from the ongoing ImmuneRACE study (first 160 participants) plus 1,254 subjects from 6 global collaborators. Deeply sampled blood TCRbeta repertoires from subjects exposed to, actively infected with, or recovered from COVID-19 were included in the dataset. Where HLA class I and class II types were available, the types were taken from metadata supplied by the sample provider, not from assay-based typing. The repertoires were released in a freely available public database meant as a resource for research on the immune response to SARS-CoV-2.

From its cysteine to its phenylalanine, the CDR3 spans 16 amino acids. The read is trimmed to its CDR3 DNA, 48 bases read in frame from base 1. At the junction V is shortened by 3 bases and J by 4 bases, with 16 bases in between. For CDR1 and CDR2, the germline V gene lists ENHRY and SYGVKD. TCRbeta CDR3 regions were amplified from genomic DNA using the immunoSEQ Assay, a bias-controlled multiplex PCR. On the authors' methods: The number of nucleated cells in each sample was estimated by amplification of reference gene primers within the assay. To quantify the absolute abundance of each unique TCRbeta CDR3 rearrangement, sequence reads were collapsed and filtered. For each sample, productive Simpson clonality was calculated as the square root of Simpson's diversity index over productive rearrangements. As stored in TCRdb, this immuneACCESS dataset retains in-frame rearrangements with V and J assigned. A fraction of the clones does not appear; measured against another copy, unresolved V genes explain less than half of the discrepancy, and the remainder lacks a known reason. The V and J calls and clone size were taken over from that table, and D and trimming were inferred from the DNA. The table for this sample lists around 250,000 clones; approximately 84% of them were counted only once. Together, the top ten hold 1.5% to 2% of the sample.

Whole blood was collected in K2EDTA tubes by collaborating institutions according to the institutions' own protocols. For TCRbeta analysis, collaborator samples were shipped as frozen whole blood, as isolated PBMCs, or as DNA extracted from either sample type. Results the study describes overall, beyond this receptor: The amount of clinical and demographic metadata varied by source and participant and was provided uncurated.

Recombination joined TRBV10-3 with TRBJ2-1, with a tentative D gene TRBD2 over 7 matching bases. Material for sequencing was peripheral blood. The sequence was obtained from a woman at least 80 years old with acute or convalescent COVID-19. The bases are TGTGCCATCAGTGACCTTGGAGGGGGGGGTTACAATGAGCAGTTCTTC. Its protein product is CAISDLGGGGYNEQFF.